This paragraph covers one TCR beta chain sequence. CDR3 size: 16 residues. Germline CDR1 SNHLY, CDR2 FYNNEI. This sample was taken from a study of T cells in Graves' hyperthyroidism and ophthalmopathy. Amplification yielded TCR beta CDR3 regions, with RNA transcripts as the source. Carried out on the TCR CDR3, a first-round RT-PCR used the HTBI primer set. One entry per CDR3 protein results from TCRdb running MiXCR on the multiplex PCR reads. This sample carries about 540,000 distinct CDR3 sequences, roughly 46% of them seen once, and the ten largest clones take around 8%. Material: peripheral blood or thyroid tissue (not recorded which). The TCR was taken from a young woman with Graves' hyperthyroidism. The chain is built from TRBV2 and TRBJ2-5, with TRBD2 matching over 8 bases. The J call could be wrong; TRBJ2-1 is a better fit for the DNA end. CDR3 in amino acids: CASSGERERGYNEQFF. Here the CDR3 DNA reads TGTGCCAGCAGTGGAGAGCGGGAGCGGGGCTACAATGAGCAGTTCTTC.